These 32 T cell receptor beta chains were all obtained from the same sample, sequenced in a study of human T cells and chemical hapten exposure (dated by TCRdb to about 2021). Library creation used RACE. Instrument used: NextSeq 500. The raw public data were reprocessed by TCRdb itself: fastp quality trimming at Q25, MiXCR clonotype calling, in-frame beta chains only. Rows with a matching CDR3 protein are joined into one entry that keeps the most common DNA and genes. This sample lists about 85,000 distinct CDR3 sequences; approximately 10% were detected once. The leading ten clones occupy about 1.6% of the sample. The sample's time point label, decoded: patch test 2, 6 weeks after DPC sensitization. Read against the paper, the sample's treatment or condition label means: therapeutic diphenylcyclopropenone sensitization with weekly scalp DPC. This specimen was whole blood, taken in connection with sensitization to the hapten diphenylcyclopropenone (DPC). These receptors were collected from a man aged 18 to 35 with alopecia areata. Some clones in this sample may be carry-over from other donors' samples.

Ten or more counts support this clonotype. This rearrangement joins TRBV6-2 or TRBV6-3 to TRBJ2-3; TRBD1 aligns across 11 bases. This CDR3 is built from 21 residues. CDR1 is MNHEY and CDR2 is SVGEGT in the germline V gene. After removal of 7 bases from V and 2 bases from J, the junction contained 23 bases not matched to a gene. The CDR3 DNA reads TGTGCCAGCACTTTACCGGGGGCCGGACAGGGGGCGAATCGGAACACAGATACGCAGTATTTT. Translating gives CASTLPGAGQGANRNTDTQYF.

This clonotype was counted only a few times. Written as DNA, the CDR3 is TGCGCCAGCAGCCAAGGGGGGACTTACTACGAGCAGTACTTC. Its translation is CASSQGGTYYEQYF. The rearrangement joins TRBV4-1 to TRBJ2-7, with a possible D match to TRBD2 (6 bases). The CDR3 consists of 14 residues. From germline, CDR1 is MGHRA and CDR2 YSYEKL. Trimming stripped 1 base from V and 3 bases from J, with 10 bases between.

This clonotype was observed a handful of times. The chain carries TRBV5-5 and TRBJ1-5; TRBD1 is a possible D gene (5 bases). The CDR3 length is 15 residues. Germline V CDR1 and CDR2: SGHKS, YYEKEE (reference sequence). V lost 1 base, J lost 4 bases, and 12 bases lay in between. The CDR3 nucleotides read TGTGCCAGCAGCTTGTCGGTGGGGGTGAATCAGCCCCAGCATTTT. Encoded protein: CASSLSVGVNQPQHF.

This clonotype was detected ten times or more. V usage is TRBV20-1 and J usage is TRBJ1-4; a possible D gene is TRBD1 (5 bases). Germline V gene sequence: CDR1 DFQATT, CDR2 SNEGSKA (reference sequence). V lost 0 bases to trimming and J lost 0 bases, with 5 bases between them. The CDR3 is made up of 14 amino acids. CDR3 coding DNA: TGCAGTGCTAGAGAGGGGGCAACTAATGAAAAACTGTTTTTT. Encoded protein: CSAREGATNEKLFF.

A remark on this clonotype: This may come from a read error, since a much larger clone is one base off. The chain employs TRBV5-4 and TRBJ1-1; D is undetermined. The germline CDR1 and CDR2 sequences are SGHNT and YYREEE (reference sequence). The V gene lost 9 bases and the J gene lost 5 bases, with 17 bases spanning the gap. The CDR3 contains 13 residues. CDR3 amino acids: CATGPSGYTEAFF. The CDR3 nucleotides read TGTGCCACCGGGCCTAGTGGGTATACTGAAGCTTTCTTT.

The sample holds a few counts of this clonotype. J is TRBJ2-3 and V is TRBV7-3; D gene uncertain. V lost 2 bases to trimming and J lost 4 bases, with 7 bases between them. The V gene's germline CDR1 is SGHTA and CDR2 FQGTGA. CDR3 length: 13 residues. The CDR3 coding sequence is TGTGCCAGCAGCTTAGGCCGGGCAGATACGCAGTATTTT. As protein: CASSLGRADTQYF.

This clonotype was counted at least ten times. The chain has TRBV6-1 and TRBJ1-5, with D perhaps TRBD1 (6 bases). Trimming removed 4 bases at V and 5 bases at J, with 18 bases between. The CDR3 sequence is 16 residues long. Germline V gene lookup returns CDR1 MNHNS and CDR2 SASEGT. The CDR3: CASSGIRGGGDQPQHF. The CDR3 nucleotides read TGTGCCAGCAGTGGGATACGGGGGGGCGGCGATCAGCCCCAGCATTTT.

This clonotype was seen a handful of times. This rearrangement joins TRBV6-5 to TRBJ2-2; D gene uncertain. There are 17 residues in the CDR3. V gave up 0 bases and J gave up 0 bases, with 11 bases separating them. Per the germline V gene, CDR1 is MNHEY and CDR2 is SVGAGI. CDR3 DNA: TGTGCCAGCAGTTACTCGTCCAGCGCGACGAACACCGGGGAGCTGTTTTTT. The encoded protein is CASSYSSSATNTGELFF.

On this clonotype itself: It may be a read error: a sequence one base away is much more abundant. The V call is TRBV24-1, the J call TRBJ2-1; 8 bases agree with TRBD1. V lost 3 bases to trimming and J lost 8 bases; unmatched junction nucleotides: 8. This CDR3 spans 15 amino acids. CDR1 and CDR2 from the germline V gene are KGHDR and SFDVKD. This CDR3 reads CATSDRQGLCDEQFF. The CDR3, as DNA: TGTGCCACCAGTGATAGACAGGGGCTGTGCGATGAGCAGTTCTTC.

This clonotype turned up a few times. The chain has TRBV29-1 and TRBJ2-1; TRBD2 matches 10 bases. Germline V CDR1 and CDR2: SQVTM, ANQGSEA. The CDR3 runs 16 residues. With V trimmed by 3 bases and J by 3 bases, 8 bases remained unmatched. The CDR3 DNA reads TGCAGCGTTGAGGTCAGCCTAGCGGGGGACTACAATGAGCAGTTCTTC. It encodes CSVEVSLAGDYNEQFF.

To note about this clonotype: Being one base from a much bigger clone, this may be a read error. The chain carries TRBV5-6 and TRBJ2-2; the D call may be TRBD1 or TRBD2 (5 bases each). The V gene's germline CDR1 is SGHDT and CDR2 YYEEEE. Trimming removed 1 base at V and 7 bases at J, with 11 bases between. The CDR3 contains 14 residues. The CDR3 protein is CASSLSAGSGELFF. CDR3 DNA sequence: TGTGCCAGCAGCTTGAGCGCAGGGAGCGGGGAGCTGTTTTTT. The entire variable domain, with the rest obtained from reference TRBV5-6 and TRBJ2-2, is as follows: DAGVTQSPTHLIKTRGQQVTLRCSPKSGHDTVSWYQQALGQGPQFIFQYYEEEERQRGNFPDRFSGHQFPNYSSELNVNALLLGDSALYLCASSLSAGSGELFFGEGSRLTVL.

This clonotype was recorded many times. This CDR3 is CASSARTSGGGTDTQYF. CDR3 in DNA: TGTGCCAGCAGCGCCCGGACTAGCGGGGGCGGCACAGATACGCAGTATTTT. This chain links TRBV5-4 with TRBJ2-3, with 13 bases fitting TRBD2. Germline CDR1 and CDR2: SGHNT and YYREEE (reference sequence). The trim removed 4 bases at V and 1 base at J, leaving 6 bases unmatched. The CDR3 has 17 amino acids.

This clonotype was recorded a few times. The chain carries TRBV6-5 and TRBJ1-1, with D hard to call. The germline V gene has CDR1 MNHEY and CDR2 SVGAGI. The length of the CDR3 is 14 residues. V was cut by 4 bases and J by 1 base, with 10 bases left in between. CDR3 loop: CASSSSNENTEAFF. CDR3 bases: TGTGCCAGCAGTTCCAGTAACGAGAACACTGAAGCTTTCTTT.

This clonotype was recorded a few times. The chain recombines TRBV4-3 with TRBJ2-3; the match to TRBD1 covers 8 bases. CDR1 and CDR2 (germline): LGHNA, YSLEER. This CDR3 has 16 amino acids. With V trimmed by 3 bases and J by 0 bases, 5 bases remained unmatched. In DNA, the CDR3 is TGCGCCAGCAGCCAGGTCCACAGGGGGAGCACAGATACGCAGTATTTT. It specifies CASSQVHRGSTDTQYF.

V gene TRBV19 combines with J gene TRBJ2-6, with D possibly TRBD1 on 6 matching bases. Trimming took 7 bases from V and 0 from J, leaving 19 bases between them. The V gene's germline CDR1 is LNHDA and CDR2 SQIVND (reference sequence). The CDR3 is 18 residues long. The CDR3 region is CASTRLGQPFSGANVLTF. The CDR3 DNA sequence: TGTGCCAGTACCCGGCTAGGACAGCCATTCTCTGGGGCCAACGTCCTGACTTTC.

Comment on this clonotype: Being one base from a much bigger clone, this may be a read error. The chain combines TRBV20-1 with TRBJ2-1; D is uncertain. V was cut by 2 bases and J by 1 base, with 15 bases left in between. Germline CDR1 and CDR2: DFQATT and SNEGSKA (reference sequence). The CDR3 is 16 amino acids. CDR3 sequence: CSARLIRTVSYNEQFF. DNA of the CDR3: TGCAGTGCTAGACTAATACGGACGGTATCCTACAATGAGCAGTTCTTC.

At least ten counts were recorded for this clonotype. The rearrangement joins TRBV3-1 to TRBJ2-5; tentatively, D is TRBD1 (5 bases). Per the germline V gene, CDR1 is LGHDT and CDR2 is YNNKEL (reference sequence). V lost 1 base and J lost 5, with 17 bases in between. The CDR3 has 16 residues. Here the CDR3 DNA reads TGTGCCAGCAGCCAAGGCGATATAGGGGAAGGGGAGACCCAGTACTTC. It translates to CASSQGDIGEGETQYF.

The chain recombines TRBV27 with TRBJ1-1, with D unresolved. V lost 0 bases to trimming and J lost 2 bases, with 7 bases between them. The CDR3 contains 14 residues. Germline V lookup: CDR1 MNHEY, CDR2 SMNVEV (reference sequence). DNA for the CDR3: TGTGCCAGCAGTTTATCTGCGGGAAACACTGAAGCTTTCTTT. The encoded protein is CASSLSAGNTEAFF.

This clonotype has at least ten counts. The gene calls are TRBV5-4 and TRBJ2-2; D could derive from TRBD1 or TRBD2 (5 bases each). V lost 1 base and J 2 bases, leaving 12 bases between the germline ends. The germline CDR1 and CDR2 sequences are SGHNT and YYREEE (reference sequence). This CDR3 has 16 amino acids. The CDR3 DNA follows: TGTGCCAGCAGCTTGCCCGGGACGGGCAACACCGGGGAGCTGTTTTTT. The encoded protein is CASSLPGTGNTGELFF.

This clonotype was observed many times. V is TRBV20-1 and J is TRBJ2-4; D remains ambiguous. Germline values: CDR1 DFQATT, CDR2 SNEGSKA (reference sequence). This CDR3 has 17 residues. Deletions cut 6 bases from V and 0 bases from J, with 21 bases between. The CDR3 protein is CSAPPLGVQAAKNIQYF. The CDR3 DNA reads TGCAGTGCACCGCCACTTGGGGTTCAAGCAGCCAAAAACATTCAGTACTTC.

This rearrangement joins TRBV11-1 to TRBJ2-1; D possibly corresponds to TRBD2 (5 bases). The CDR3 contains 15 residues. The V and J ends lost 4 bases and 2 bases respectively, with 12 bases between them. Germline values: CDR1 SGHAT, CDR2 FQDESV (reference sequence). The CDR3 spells CASSSYGVPYNEQFF. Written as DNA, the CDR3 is TGTGCCAGCAGCTCTTACGGGGTGCCCTACAATGAGCAGTTCTTC.

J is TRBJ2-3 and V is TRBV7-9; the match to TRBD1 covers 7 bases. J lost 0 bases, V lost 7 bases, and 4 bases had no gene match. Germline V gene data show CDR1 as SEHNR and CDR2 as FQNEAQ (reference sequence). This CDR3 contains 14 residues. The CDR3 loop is CASTPGQSTDTQYF. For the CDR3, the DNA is TGTGCCAGCACCCCGGGACAGAGCACAGATACGCAGTATTTT.

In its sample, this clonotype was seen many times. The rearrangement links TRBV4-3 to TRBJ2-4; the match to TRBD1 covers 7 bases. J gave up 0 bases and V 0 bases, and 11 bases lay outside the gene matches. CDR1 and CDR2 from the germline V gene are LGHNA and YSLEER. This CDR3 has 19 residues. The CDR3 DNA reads TGCGCCAGCAGCCAAGATATGGGACAGTCCTTACTAGCCAAAAACATTCAGTACTTC. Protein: CASSQDMGQSLLAKNIQYF.

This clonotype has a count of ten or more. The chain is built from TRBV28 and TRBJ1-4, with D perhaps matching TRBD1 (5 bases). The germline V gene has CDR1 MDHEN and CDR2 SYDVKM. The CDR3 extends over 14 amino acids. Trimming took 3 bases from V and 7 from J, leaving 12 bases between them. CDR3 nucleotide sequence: TGTGCCAGCAGTTTTCATGGGGGAAGTGAAAAACTGTTTTTT. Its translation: CASSFHGGSEKLFF.

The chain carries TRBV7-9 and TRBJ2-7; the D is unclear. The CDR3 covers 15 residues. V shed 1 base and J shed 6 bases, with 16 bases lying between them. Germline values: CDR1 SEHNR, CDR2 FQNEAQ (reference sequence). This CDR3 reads CASSLGMYPTAEQYF. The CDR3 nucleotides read TGTGCCAGCAGCTTAGGGATGTACCCCACCGCCGAGCAGTACTTC.

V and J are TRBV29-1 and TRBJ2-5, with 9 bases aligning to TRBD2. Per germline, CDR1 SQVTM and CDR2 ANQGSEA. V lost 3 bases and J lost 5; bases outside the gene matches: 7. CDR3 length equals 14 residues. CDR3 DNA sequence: TGCAGCGTTGACCAACGCGGGGGGGCGGAGACCCAGTACTTC. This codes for CSVDQRGGAETQYF.

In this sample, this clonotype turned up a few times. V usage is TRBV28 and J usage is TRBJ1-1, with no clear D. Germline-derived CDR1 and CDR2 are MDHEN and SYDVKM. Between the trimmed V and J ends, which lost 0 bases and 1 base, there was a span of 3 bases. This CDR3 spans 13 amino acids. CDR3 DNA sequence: TGTGCCAGCAGTTTATGGGGGAACACTGAAGCTTTCTTT. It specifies CASSLWGNTEAFF.

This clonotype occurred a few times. The CDR3 DNA follows: TGCGCCAGCAGCATTCAAGGGACGGCCGATAACTATGGCTACACCTTC. Its protein is CASSIQGTADNYGYTF. V usage is TRBV5-1 and J usage is TRBJ1-2; maybe TRBD1 (5 bases). Trimming left V 4 bases short and J 1 base short, with 17 bases between. The CDR3 has 16 amino acids. The V gene's germline CDR1 is SGHRS and CDR2 YFSETQ.

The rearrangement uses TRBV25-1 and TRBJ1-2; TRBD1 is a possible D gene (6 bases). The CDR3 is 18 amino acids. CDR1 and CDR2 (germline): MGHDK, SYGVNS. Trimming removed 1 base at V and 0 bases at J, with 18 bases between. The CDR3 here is CASSEWDGQHTTNYGYTF. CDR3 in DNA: TGTGCCAGCAGTGAATGGGATGGACAGCACACGACTAACTATGGCTACACCTTC.

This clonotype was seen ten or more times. CDR3 amino acids: CASSLGTSGETQYF. The CDR3 coding sequence is TGTGCCAGCAGCTTAGGCACTAGCGGGGAGACCCAGTACTTC. The genes are TRBV7-9 and TRBJ2-5; 9 bases line up with TRBD2. Trimming at V came to 1 base and at J to 5 bases, leaving 2 bases not matched to a gene. The germline CDR1 and CDR2 sequences are SEHNR and FQNEAQ (reference sequence). This CDR3 has 14 residues.

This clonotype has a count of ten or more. The CDR3 bases are TGCGCCAGCAGCGAAGCGGGGGCGGTGCAGTACTTC. It encodes CASSEAGAVQYF. The chain combines TRBV4-3 with TRBJ2-7; 8 bases agree with TRBD2. V shed 5 bases and J 9 bases; nucleotides not matched to a gene: 6. The CDR3 runs 12 residues. Germline loops: CDR1 LGHNA, CDR2 YSLEER.

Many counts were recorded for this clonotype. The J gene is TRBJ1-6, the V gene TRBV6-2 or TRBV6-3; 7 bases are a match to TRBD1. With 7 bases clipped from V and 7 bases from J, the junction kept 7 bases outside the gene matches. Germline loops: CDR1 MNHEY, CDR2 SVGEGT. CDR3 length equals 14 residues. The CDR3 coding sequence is TGTGCCAGCACGACCGACAGGGAAAATTCACCCCTCCACTTT. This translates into CASTTDRENSPLHF.